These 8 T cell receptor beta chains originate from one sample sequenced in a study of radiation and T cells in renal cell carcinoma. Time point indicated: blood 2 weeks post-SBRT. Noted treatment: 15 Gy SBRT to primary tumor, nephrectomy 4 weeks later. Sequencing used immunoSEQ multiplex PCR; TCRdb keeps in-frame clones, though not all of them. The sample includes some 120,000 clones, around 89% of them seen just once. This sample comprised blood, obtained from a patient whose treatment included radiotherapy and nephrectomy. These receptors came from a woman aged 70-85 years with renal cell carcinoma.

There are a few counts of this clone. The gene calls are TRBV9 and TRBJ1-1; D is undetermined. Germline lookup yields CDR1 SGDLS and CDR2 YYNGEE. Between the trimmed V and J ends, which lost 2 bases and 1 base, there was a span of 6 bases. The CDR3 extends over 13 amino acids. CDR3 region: CASSVHRNTEAFF. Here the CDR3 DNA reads TGTGCCAGCAGCGTCCACAGGAACACTGAAGCTTTCTTT.

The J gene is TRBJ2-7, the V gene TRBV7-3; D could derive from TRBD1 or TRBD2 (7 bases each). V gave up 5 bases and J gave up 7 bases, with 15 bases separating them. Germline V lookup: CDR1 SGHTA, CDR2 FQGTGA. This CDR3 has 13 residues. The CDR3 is CASSRGTAGEQYF. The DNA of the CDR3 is TGTGCCAGCAGCCGCGGGACAGCGGGAGAGCAGTACTTC.

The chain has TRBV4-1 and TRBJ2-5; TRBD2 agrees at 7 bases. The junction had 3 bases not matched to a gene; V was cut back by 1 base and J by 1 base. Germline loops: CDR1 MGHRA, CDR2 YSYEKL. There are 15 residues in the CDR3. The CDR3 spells CASSQGLAVQETQYF. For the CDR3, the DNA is TGCGCCAGCAGCCAAGGGCTAGCGGTCCAAGAGACCCAGTACTTC.

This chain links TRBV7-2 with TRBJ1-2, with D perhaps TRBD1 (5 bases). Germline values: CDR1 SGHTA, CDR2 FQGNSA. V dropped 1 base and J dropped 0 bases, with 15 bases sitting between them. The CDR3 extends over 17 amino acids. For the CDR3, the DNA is TGTGCCAGCAGCTTAGTTTCTTCGGGGGTAGCTAACTATGGCTACACCTTC. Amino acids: CASSLVSSGVANYGYTF.

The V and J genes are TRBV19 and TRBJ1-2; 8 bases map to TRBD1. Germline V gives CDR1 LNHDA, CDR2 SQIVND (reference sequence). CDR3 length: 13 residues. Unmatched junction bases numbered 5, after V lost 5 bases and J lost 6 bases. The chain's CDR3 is CASSLDRGHGYTF. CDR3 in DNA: TGTGCCAGTAGTCTCGACAGGGGCCATGGCTACACCTTC.

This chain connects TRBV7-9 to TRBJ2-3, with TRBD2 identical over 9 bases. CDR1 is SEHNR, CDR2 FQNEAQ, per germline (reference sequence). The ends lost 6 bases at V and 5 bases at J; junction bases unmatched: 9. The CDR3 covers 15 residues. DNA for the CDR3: TGTGCCAGCAGTTCTCGCGGGGGGGCCAGAGATACGCAGTATTTT. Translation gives CASSSRGGARDTQYF.

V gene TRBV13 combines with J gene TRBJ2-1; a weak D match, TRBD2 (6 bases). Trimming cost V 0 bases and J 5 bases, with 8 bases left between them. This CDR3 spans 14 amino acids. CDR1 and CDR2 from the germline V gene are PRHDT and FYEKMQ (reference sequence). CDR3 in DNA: TGTGCCAGCAGCTTAGGGCGGGGAAACAATGAGCAGTTCTTC. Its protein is CASSLGRGNNEQFF.

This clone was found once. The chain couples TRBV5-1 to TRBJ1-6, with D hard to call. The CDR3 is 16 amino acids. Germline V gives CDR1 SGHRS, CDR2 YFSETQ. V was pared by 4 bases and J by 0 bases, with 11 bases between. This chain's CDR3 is CASSGAPGSYNSPLHF. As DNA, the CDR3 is TGCGCCAGCAGCGGTGCTCCCGGCTCCTATAATTCACCCCTCCACTTT.